One sample yielded the 30 T cell receptor beta chains listed below, sequenced in a study of shared clonotypes between healthy human individuals (dated by TCRdb to the early 2020s). CD8 naive samples were obtained by positive selection for CCR7 among CD45RO-negative cells, yielding a CD45RA+CCR7+ population from which TemRA cells were excluded. Library generation was performed with the immunoSEQ multiplex PCR assay. TCRdb provides this immuneACCESS table in a form limited to in-frame rearrangements. Some clones are lacking; in checked studies, under half of them reflect an unresolved V gene, and why the rest are absent is not known. This sample is represented by under 2,000,000 clones; around 96% of them were singletons. Of the sample, 0.9% to 1.5% falls within the top ten clones. Sequences were obtained from naive CD8+ T cells sorted from blood. The cell subset or site label, read with the paper, signifies: CD45RA+CCR7+. Every receptor here comes from a man aged 18-30 years in good health.

The CDR3 here is CASSLEGGQGAFGYTF. Written as DNA, the CDR3 is TGTGCCAGCAGTCTCGAGGGAGGACAGGGGGCTTTTGGCTACACCTTC. This chain links TRBV7-9 with TRBJ1-2, with TRBD1 matching 11 bases. Germline loops: CDR1 SEHNR, CDR2 FQNEAQ (reference sequence). The trim removed 6 bases at V and 7 bases at J, leaving 13 bases unmatched. CDR3 size: 16 residues.

V and J are TRBV5-4 and TRBJ1-3; D gene uncertain. This CDR3 region has 12 residues. Between the trimmed V and J ends, which lost 9 bases and 0 bases, there was a span of 7 bases. CDR1 and CDR2 from the germline V gene are SGHNT and YYREEE (reference sequence). The CDR3 nucleotides read TGTGCCACGGGCAGCTCTGGAAACACCATATATTTT. Amino acid sequence: CATGSSGNTIYF.

The chain couples TRBV27 to TRBJ2-7; no clear D gene. Trimming removed 2 bases from V and 6 bases from J, with 11 bases in between. Germline V gene lookup returns CDR1 MNHEY and CDR2 SMNVEV (reference sequence). CDR3 size: 13 residues. CDR3 in amino acids: CASSLGVPGEQYF. The CDR3 DNA sequence: TGTGCCAGCAGTTTAGGAGTGCCTGGCGAGCAGTACTTC.

J is TRBJ1-1 and V is TRBV4-1; no reliable D call. This CDR3 has 16 residues. V lost 1 base, J lost 2 bases, and 14 bases lay in between. Germline V gives CDR1 MGHRA, CDR2 YSYEKL. CDR3 sequence (DNA): TGCGCCAGCAGCCAAGGCGAAGGGCCAGCCAACACTGAAGCTTTCTTT. Translation: CASSQGEGPANTEAFF.

On this clone: At the DNA level, this CDR3 is encoded by other sequences in the same sample as well. The rearrangement uses TRBV4-1 and TRBJ1-5; TRBD1 is a possible D gene (5 bases). V gave up 1 base and J gave up 6 bases, with 7 bases separating them. The V gene's germline CDR1 is MGHRA and CDR2 YSYEKL. The CDR3 totals 13 residues. CDR3 amino acids: CASSQVGGQPQHF. Here the CDR3 DNA reads TGCGCCAGCAGCCAAGTCGGGGGTCAGCCCCAGCATTTT.

The chain uses TRBV5-6 and TRBJ2-7, with 7 bases matching TRBD1. The CDR3 has 15 amino acids. The V segment lost 4 bases and the J segment 3 bases; nucleotides outside the gene matches: 10. CDR1 is SGHDT, CDR2 YYEEEE, per germline. The CDR3 coding sequence is TGTGCCAGCAGCACAGACAGGGAAGCCGGCTACGAGCAGTACTTC. Its translation: CASSTDREAGYEQYF.

The V and J genes are TRBV9 and TRBJ2-1; 8 nucleotides match TRBD1. Germline CDR1 reads SGDLS; CDR2 reads YYNGEE. CDR3 size: 14 residues. J was trimmed by 7 bases and V by 5 bases; bases with no gene match: 8. CDR3 residues: CASSDDRGLNEQFF. The CDR3 DNA is TGTGCCAGCAGTGACGACAGGGGCCTGAATGAGCAGTTCTTC.

The chain recombines TRBV11-3 with TRBJ2-5; TRBD1 matches 11 bases. Germline V gene sequence: CDR1 SGHNT, CDR2 YENEEA. The CDR3 extends over 14 amino acids. Trimming removed 5 bases from V and 4 bases from J; junction bases left unmatched: 3. CDR3 amino acids: CASSPGTGGETQYF. The CDR3 coding sequence is TGTGCCAGCAGCCCCGGGACAGGGGGAGAGACCCAGTACTTC.

The genes are TRBV6-5 and TRBJ2-7; the D gene could be TRBD1 or TRBD2 (5 bases each). Trimming left V 0 bases short and J 3 bases short, with 15 bases between. The CDR3 is made up of 16 amino acids. Germline CDR1 MNHEY, CDR2 SVGAGI. CDR3 protein: CASSYSPRDPGYEQYF. As DNA, the CDR3 is TGTGCCAGCAGTTACTCTCCCCGGGACCCCGGCTACGAGCAGTACTTC.

The rearrangement uses TRBV2 and TRBJ2-1; 10 positions match TRBD1. V gave up 4 bases and J gave up 9 bases; unmatched junction bases: 6. The germline CDR1 and CDR2 sequences are SNHLY and FYNNEI. The CDR3 consists of 14 residues. The CDR3 is CASSVGQGVGEQFF. CDR3 DNA sequence: TGTGCCAGCAGTGTAGGACAGGGGGTCGGTGAGCAGTTCTTC.

The CDR3 DNA reads TGTGCCAGCAGTTTGTACGGGGGAACGAACACCGGGGAGCTGTTTTTT. Protein product: CASSLYGGTNTGELFF. The rearrangement links TRBV27 to TRBJ2-2, with D perhaps TRBD2 (6 bases). The CDR3 sequence is 16 residues long. Germline CDR1 is MNHEY and CDR2 is SMNVEV (reference sequence). V was clipped by 3 bases and J by 0 bases, with 11 bases between them.

V usage is TRBV4-1 and J usage is TRBJ1-2; maybe TRBD1 (5 bases). This CDR3 has 15 residues. Germline V gene data show CDR1 as MGHRA and CDR2 as YSYEKL. V shed 0 bases and J shed 7 bases, with 15 bases lying between them. CDR3 amino acids: CASSQDNPGRVGYTF. The CDR3 nucleotides are TGCGCCAGCAGCCAAGATAACCCGGGCAGGGTTGGCTACACCTTC.

V is TRBV7-2 and J is TRBJ2-1; D is unresolved. Germline CDR1 reads SGHTA; CDR2 reads FQGNSA. CDR3 length: 13 residues. Trimming left V 5 bases short and J 8 bases short, with 13 bases between. For the CDR3, the DNA is TGTGCCAGCAGCCCACCCAACGGCTATGAGCAGTTCTTC. It is translated as CASSPPNGYEQFF.

CDR3 in amino acids: CASSVRAGGTGELFF. In nucleotides, the CDR3 is TGTGCCAGCAGCGTTAGGGCGGGCGGCACCGGGGAGCTGTTTTTT. V usage is TRBV7-9 and J usage is TRBJ2-2; D is possibly TRBD2 (5 bases). Trimming removed 5 bases from V and 4 bases from J, with 14 bases in between. Germline CDR1 reads SEHNR; CDR2 reads FQNEAQ (reference sequence). This CDR3 has 15 amino acids.

The V call is TRBV9, the J call TRBJ2-7; no firm D call. The CDR3 spans 12 residues. Trimming pared 0 bases from V and 7 bases from J, leaving 8 bases between. Germline lookup yields CDR1 SGDLS and CDR2 YYNGEE. CDR3 amino acids: CASSVEMGEQYF. Here the CDR3 DNA reads TGTGCCAGCAGCGTAGAGATGGGTGAGCAGTACTTC.

The rearrangement joins TRBV13 to TRBJ2-7; 7 bases are a match to TRBD2. This CDR3 is 14 amino acids long. In germline, CDR1 is PRHDT, CDR2 FYEKMQ (reference sequence). V dropped 4 bases and J dropped 2; count of bases not matched to a gene: 5. CDR3 residues: CASSSGLSAYEQYF. The DNA of the CDR3 is TGTGCCAGCAGCTCGGGACTAAGTGCCTACGAGCAGTACTTC. Drawing the rest from reference TRBV13 and TRBJ2-7, the complete variable domain is AAGVIQSPRHLIKEKRETATLKCYPIPRHDTVYWYQQGPGQDPQFLISFYEKMQSDKGSIPDRFSAQQFSDYHSELNMSSLELGDSALYFCASSSGLSAYEQYFGPGTRLTVT.

The chain uses TRBV2 and TRBJ2-1; tentatively, D is TRBD1 (6 bases). Germline lookup yields CDR1 SNHLY and CDR2 FYNNEI. V was clipped by 7 bases and J by 6 bases, with 13 bases between them. CDR3 length: 13 residues. In DNA form, the CDR3 reads TGTGCCAGCAAGGGCAGGGGCCTCAATGAGCAGTTCTTC. Translated, it gives CASKGRGLNEQFF.

This sequence joins TRBV4-1 and TRBJ2-7, with no clear D. Germline assignment: CDR1 MGHRA and CDR2 YSYEKL. The CDR3 spans 14 residues. The V and J ends lost 4 bases and 1 base respectively, with 11 bases between them. CDR3 nucleotides: TGCGCCAGCAGCCCTGGGCTGTCGTCCTACGAGCAGTACTTC. Protein product: CASSPGLSSYEQYF.

The J gene is TRBJ2-7, the V gene TRBV6-5, with D possibly being TRBD1 (5 bases). CDR1 is MNHEY and CDR2 is SVGAGI in the germline V gene. This CDR3 comprises 14 residues. The ends were cut back, 5 bases at V and 3 bases at J, with 14 bases in the middle. The CDR3 here is CASSTQVEDYEQYF. CDR3 DNA sequence: TGTGCCAGCAGTACACAGGTTGAGGACTACGAGCAGTACTTC.

This clone appeared once. The chain recombines TRBV5-6 with TRBJ2-7, with D perhaps TRBD2 (6 bases). The CDR3 consists of 18 residues. Between the trimmed V and J ends, which lost 2 bases and 1 base, there was a span of 22 bases. CDR1 and CDR2 from the germline V gene are SGHDT and YYEEEE. The CDR3 DNA is TGTGCCAGCAGCTTCGGTGGTAGTATCGGGGAGGAGTCCTACGAGCAGTACTTC. This codes for CASSFGGSIGEESYEQYF.

The chain combines TRBV4-1 with TRBJ1-1; D perhaps matches TRBD1 (6 bases). Trimming left V 2 bases short and J 1 base short, with 14 bases between. Germline CDR1 reads MGHRA; CDR2 reads YSYEKL. This CDR3 contains 16 residues. The DNA for the CDR3 is TGCGCCAGCAGCCAACCCGAGACAGGTCCGAACACTGAAGCTTTCTTT. Its translation is CASSQPETGPNTEAFF.

The chain uses TRBV4-1 and TRBJ2-4, with 9 positions matching TRBD1. This CDR3 is built from 13 residues. Germline CDR1 reads MGHRA; CDR2 reads YSYEKL. With V trimmed by 6 bases and J by 9 bases, 6 bases remained unmatched. The CDR3 bases are TGCGCCAGCAGTGAGGGACAGGGCTCCATTCAGTACTTC. The encoded protein is CASSEGQGSIQYF.

The V and J genes are TRBV4-3 and TRBJ1-4; 7 bases agree with TRBD1. Trimming took 1 base from V and 6 from J; bases not matched to a gene: 11. There are 17 residues in the CDR3. Germline-derived CDR1 and CDR2 are LGHNA and YSLEER. DNA for the CDR3: TGCGCCAGCAGCCAAGCTCTAGGACAGGCGGTGGATGAAAAACTGTTTTTT. Its protein is CASSQALGQAVDEKLFF.

As for this clone: Other nucleotide sequences in the sample specify the same CDR3. The chain joins TRBV5-6 to TRBJ2-7; the D is unclear. The length of the CDR3 is 13 residues. Germline V CDR1 and CDR2: SGHDT, YYEEEE. Between the trimmed V and J ends, which lost 0 bases and 1 base, there was a span of 5 bases. Here the CDR3 reads CASSLAASYEQYF. The CDR3 DNA follows: TGTGCCAGCAGCTTGGCCGCATCCTACGAGCAGTACTTC.

In DNA, the CDR3 is TGTGCCAGCAGCCAAGATGGGACTAGATCCACCGGGGAGCTGTTTTTT. It encodes CASSQDGTRSTGELFF. The chain links TRBV4-2 to TRBJ2-2; 8 nucleotides agree with TRBD2. This CDR3 is built from 16 residues. Germline CDR1 and CDR2: LGHNA and YNFKEQ. V was clipped by 0 bases and J by 4 bases; unmatched bases: 4.

The V and J genes are TRBV7-9 and TRBJ2-7; D not resolved. The germline V gene encodes CDR1 SEHNR and CDR2 FQNEAQ (reference sequence). Trimming left V 5 bases short and J 4 bases short, with 15 bases between. This CDR3 has 14 amino acids. CDR3 sequence: CASSPPSSRYEQYF. CDR3 nucleotide sequence: TGTGCCAGCAGCCCGCCCTCCTCTAGATACGAGCAGTACTTC.

V and J are TRBV7-9 and TRBJ2-7, with 11 bases lining up with TRBD1. The CDR3 extends over 15 amino acids. In germline, CDR1 is SEHNR, CDR2 FQNEAQ (reference sequence). V dropped 5 bases and J dropped 3; count of bases not matched to a gene: 6. CDR3 coding DNA: TGTGCCAGCAGCCCCGGACAGGGGGCTTTCTACGAGCAGTACTTC. Its protein is CASSPGQGAFYEQYF.

The CDR3 coding sequence is TGTGCCATCAGTGAGGGACTAGCGGGAGGGTCAAATGAGCAGTTCTTC. As protein: CAISEGLAGGSNEQFF. The gene calls are TRBV10-3 and TRBJ2-1, with 15 bases that match TRBD2. CDR1 is ENHRY and CDR2 is SYGVKD in the germline V gene. The CDR3 contains 16 residues. V shed 2 bases, J shed 7 bases, and the junction held 3 bases outside the gene matches.

The V gene is TRBV2, the J gene TRBJ2-5; 9 bases match TRBD1. The V gene end was trimmed by 6 bases and the J gene end by 5 bases; junction bases not matched to a gene: 10. CDR1 and CDR2 from the germline V gene are SNHLY and FYNNEI. The CDR3 totals 15 residues. In nucleotides, the CDR3 is TGTGCCAGCAGGGACGGGACAGGGAGGGGGGAGACCCAGTACTTC. Protein sequence: CASRDGTGRGETQYF.

DNA for the CDR3: TGTGCCAGCAGGCAGGGTAGAGGAGAAAGCAATCAGCCCCAGCATTTT. Amino acids: CASRQGRGESNQPQHF. This rearrangement joins TRBV28 to TRBJ1-5; D may be TRBD1 (5 bases). Germline CDR1 and CDR2: MDHEN and SYDVKM. The CDR3 is 16 residues long. V lost 6 bases and J 1 base, leaving 16 bases between the germline ends.